The 11 T cell receptor beta chains listed next were all sequenced from one sample in a study of spatial heterogeneity in lung cancer. Time point given: sample taken at primary tumor resection. TCRdb analysed the 5' RACE reads with MiXCR anew, one entry per CDR3 protein. Of around 5,000 distinct CDR3 sequences listed, over 4% were seen once; the top ten hold nearly 9.5%. This specimen was normal lung tissue next to the tumor, taken at surgery. All receptors come from a female donor with early-stage non-small cell lung cancer.

In this sample, this clonotype is medium-sized (0.01 to 0.1%). The chain joins TRBV5-1 to TRBJ1-2; D may be TRBD1 (6 bases). V was clipped by 4 bases and J by 0 bases, with 10 bases between them. The CDR3 contains 14 residues. In germline, CDR1 is SGHRS, CDR2 YFSETQ. In DNA form, the CDR3 reads TGCGCCAGCAGCGTGGACAGCCCTAACTATGGCTACACCTTC. Amino acids: CASSVDSPNYGYTF.

This clonotype was counted between two and nine times. This sequence joins TRBV20-1 and TRBJ1-1; D might be TRBD1 (6 bases). CDR1 is DFQATT and CDR2 is SNEGSKA in the germline V gene (reference sequence). This CDR3 spans 11 amino acids. Trimming pared 6 bases from V and 11 bases from J, leaving 16 bases between. CDR3 loop: CSAPKAGAAFF. CDR3 nucleotides: TGCAGTGCGCCTAAGGCAGGGGCGGCTTTCTTT.

This clonotype ranks as medium-sized. The CDR3 coding sequence is TGTGCCAGCAGCTTAGACCGCAATGAGCAGTTCTTC. It specifies CASSLDRNEQFF. The genes are TRBV7-2 and TRBJ2-1; D gene unclear. This CDR3 is built from 12 residues. Germline-derived CDR1 and CDR2 are SGHTA and FQGNSA. V was cut by 1 base and J by 6 bases, with 4 bases left in between.

The CDR3 loop is CASSRGDRGAGANVLTF. DNA of the CDR3: TGTGCCAGCAGCCGTGGTGACAGGGGGGCCGGGGCCAACGTCCTGACTTTC. The V call is TRBV11-2, the J call TRBJ2-6, with 9 bases fitting TRBD1. The V gene end was trimmed by 5 bases and the J gene end by 4 bases; junction bases not matched to a gene: 9. The CDR3 sequence is 17 residues long. The germline V gene has CDR1 SGHAT and CDR2 FQNNGV. The full variable domain, with the rest looked up from reference TRBV11-2 and TRBJ2-6, is EAGVAQSPRYKIIEKRQSVAFWCNPISGHATLYWYQQILGQGPKLLIQFQNNGVVDDSQLPKDRFSAERLKGVDSTLKIQPAKLEDSAVYLCASSRGDRGAGANVLTFGAGSRLTVL.

This clonotype occurred many times. This may come from a read error, since a much larger clone is one base off. V and J are TRBV20-1 and TRBJ1-2; the D is unclear. This CDR3 has 11 amino acids. Looked up from germline, CDR1 is DFQATT and CDR2 is SNEGSKA (reference sequence). The CDR3 protein is CSARVAYGYNF. The CDR3, as DNA: TGCAGTGCTAGGGTGGCCTATGGCTACAACTTC.

This clonotype is deemed medium-sized. The chain uses TRBV14 and TRBJ2-3; tentative D call: TRBD2 (6 bases). The CDR3 runs 14 residues. CDR1 is SGHDN, CDR2 FVKESK, per germline. The V gene lost 4 bases and the J gene lost 6 bases, with 14 bases spanning the gap. CDR3 in amino acids: CASSRLVESDTQYF. The DNA for the CDR3 is TGTGCCAGCAGCCGACTAGTCGAGTCGGATACGCAGTATTTT.

This clonotype was picked up many times. The chain is built from TRBV12-3 or TRBV12-4 and TRBJ2-1; 8 bases line up with TRBD2. This CDR3 has 14 amino acids. Losses at the gene ends were 7 bases for V and 8 bases for J; bases not matched to a gene: 10. CDR3 coding DNA: TGTGCCAGCACTCTCGGGGGGGTACGGGATGAGCAGTTCTTC. This gives the protein CASTLGGVRDEQFF.

This clonotype is categorized as medium-sized. In DNA form, the CDR3 reads TGTGCCAGCAGCCAAGCACTGGCCGGGACTAGCGGCTACAATGAGCAGTTCTTC. It yields the protein CASSQALAGTSGYNEQFF. The rearrangement links TRBV3-1 to TRBJ2-1; 11 bases line up with TRBD2. Per germline, CDR1 LGHDT and CDR2 YNNKEL (reference sequence). Trimming cost V 1 base and J 3 bases; bases outside gene matches: 8. This CDR3 has 18 amino acids.

This clonotype is labeled as medium-sized. The chain joins TRBV20-1 to TRBJ1-2; 8 bases fit TRBD1. The CDR3 consists of 13 residues. Trimming at V came to 6 bases and at J to 4 bases, leaving 7 bases not matched to a gene. Germline-derived CDR1 and CDR2 are DFQATT and SNEGSKA (reference sequence). The CDR3 is CSARIQGGYGYTF. CDR3 sequence (DNA): TGCAGTGCCCGTATACAGGGGGGCTATGGCTACACCTTC.

This clonotype was counted only a few times. This rearrangement joins TRBV28 to TRBJ2-2; possibly TRBD1 or TRBD2 for D (5 bases each). CDR1 MDHEN and CDR2 SYDVKM come from the germline V gene. V was cut by 5 bases and J by 4 bases, with 11 bases left in between. CDR3 size: 14 residues. CDR3 sequence (DNA): TGTGCCAGCAGTCCTGGGACCAGCACCGGGGAGCTGTTTTTT. It specifies CASSPGTSTGELFF.

There are a few counts of this clonotype. V is TRBV24-1 and J is TRBJ2-3; TRBD2 aligns across 10 bases. This CDR3 has 15 amino acids. V gave up 2 bases and J gave up 5 bases; unmatched junction bases: 3. The V gene's germline CDR1 is KGHDR and CDR2 SFDVKD. DNA for the CDR3: TGTGCCACCAGTGATTCTAGCGGGAGCGGAGATACGCAGTATTTT. It yields the protein CATSDSSGSGDTQYF.